The clone carrying this TCR beta chain has just a few counts. Other nucleotide sequences from this sample produce the same CDR3. These data come from a study of blood T cell repertoires in COVID-19. Looked up from germline, CDR1 is SGHRS and CDR2 is YFSETQ. This CDR3 is 16 amino acids long. V was trimmed by 4 bases and J by 0 bases, leaving 14 bases between them. Authors' processing steps: The assay estimated nucleated cells by amplifying reference gene primers. TCRdb's table, derived via immunoSEQ multiplex PCR, lists solely in-frame clones and lacks some. The V and J calls and the clone size are those of that table, but D and trimming were determined from the DNA. This sample has approximately 100,000 clones; approximately 84% occur once, and the top ten carry around 10%.

The V gene is TRBV5-1, the J gene TRBJ1-5; D may be TRBD1 (5 bases). This TCR was recovered from a woman older than 75 with acute or convalescent COVID-19. Sequencing was performed on peripheral blood. CDR3 sequence: CASSRDSLNSNQPQHF. The CDR3 DNA reads as TGCGCCAGCAGCCGAGACAGCCTAAATAGCAATCAGCCCCAGCATTTT.